This record looks at one T cell receptor beta chain sequence and its context. The specificity of this receptor is unknown. No much larger clone is present one base from it, and per-base qualities are unavailable. From V the trimming removes 4 bases and from J it removes 1 base, while the gene matches leave 5 bases of the junction unaccounted for. The CDR3 numbers 15 residues from cysteine through phenylalanine. Of the read, only the CDR3 DNA is kept; its 45 bases are in frame from base 1. From the germline V gene (reference sequence), CDR1 is MNHEY and CDR2 is SMNVEV. TCRbeta CDR3 regions were amplified from genomic DNA using the immunoSEQ Assay, a bias-controlled multiplex PCR. The original methods were these. Within the assay, amplification of reference gene primers was used to estimate how many nucleated cells each sample contained. Sequence reads were collapsed and filtered to measure the absolute abundance of every unique TCRbeta CDR3 rearrangement. For each sample, productive Simpson clonality was calculated as the square root of Simpson's diversity index across productive rearrangements. In TCRdb, the immuneACCESS table is reduced to in-frame sequences with V and J assigned. These tables do not hold every clone; where another copy was compared, an unresolved V gene accounts for under half, and the others remain unexplained. V, J and clone size are taken as reported in that table, and D and trimming were inferred from the DNA itself. The sample has 130,000 to 150,000 clones on record, 84% of them singletons. The top ten clonotypes cover 30% to 45% of the sample.

The sample originates from a study of blood T cell repertoires in COVID-19 (dated by TCRdb to between 2020 and 2021). In the study overall: The collaborator samples originated in the United States, Italy and Spain and spanned the acute and convalescent phases of COVID-19. Where available, HLA class I and class II types were obtained from metadata supplied by the sample provider rather than from assay-based typing. The repertoires were made available in a free public database intended to serve as a resource for research on the immune response to SARS-CoV-2. Samples came from the ongoing ImmuneRACE study (first 160 participants) plus 1,254 subjects from 6 global collaborators. The prospective study material was composed of cDNA or gDNA derived from T cells, B-cell-depleted T cells, or PBMCs. Subjects who had been exposed to COVID-19, were actively infected with it, or had recovered from it provided the deeply sampled blood TCRbeta repertoires that made up the dataset. A de-identified subject ID, COVID-19 status, age in years and sex were almost always included in the sample metadata.

Overall study results and their limits: Clinical and demographic metadata were provided uncurated, with the amount varying by source and participant.

Whole blood was collected in K2EDTA tubes by collaborating institutions according to the institutions' own protocols. For TCRbeta analysis, collaborators shipped samples in one of three forms: frozen whole blood, isolated PBMCs, or DNA extracted from either of those sample types. Sequenced sample: peripheral blood. The chain links TRBV27 with TRBJ1-1, with 8 junctional bases fitting TRBD1. This TCR was sampled from a human donor in a cohort sampled during active COVID-19. The nucleotides read TGTGCCAGCAGTTCTCTGGACAGGGAGAACACTGAAGCTTTCTTT. Translated, it reads CASSSLDRENTEAFF.